This T cell receptor (beta chain) derives from a study of radiation and T cells in renal cell carcinoma. Sequencing was performed with immunoSEQ multiplex PCR; in TCRdb, only in-frame clones are kept and a portion is missing. The sample holds 100,000 to 150,000 clones, around 81% seen once. Time point: blood 2 weeks post-SBRT. Documented treatment: 15 Gy SBRT to primary tumor, nephrectomy 4 weeks later. The patient's renal cell carcinoma had clear cell pathology. The material was blood, obtained from a patient whose treatment included radiotherapy and nephrectomy. The sequence was collected from a man aged 50-59 years with renal cell carcinoma.

In nucleotides, the CDR3 is TGTGCCAGCAGTTACTACATATACGAGCAGTACTTC. It translates to CASSYYIYEQYF. The V call is TRBV6-5, the J call TRBJ2-7; D unresolved. Germline CDR1 MNHEY, CDR2 SVGAGI. The CDR3 totals 12 residues. V was trimmed by 1 base and J by 4 bases, leaving 5 bases between them.